Here is one T cell receptor beta chain with its context. What it recognizes is unknown. TCRdb re-called the reads through MiXCR, storing one row per CDR3 protein. In the table there are roughly 150,000 distinct CDR3 sequences, around 22% of which are singletons. The source of the sample is a study of T cell repertoires in cytomegalovirus infection. As for the study in general: Public signatures in TCR beta pointed to CMV infection and matching HLA type.

General study findings and limits: Carriers of CMV plus the relevant HLA were identified by cumulative public TCR beta family frequency. CMV-specific HLA-C-restricted TCR beta clonotypes dominated the ex vivo response.

CDR3 size: 14 residues. V was pared by 5 bases and J by 5 bases, with 2 bases of the junction left unmatched. Germline lookup yields CDR1 SGHAT and CDR2 FQDESV (reference sequence). The clonotype was recovered from a human donor in good health (CMV status not recorded). Some clones in this sample may be carry-over from other donors' samples. The V gene is TRBV11-1, the J gene TRBJ1-6; 8 bases align to TRBD1. Source material: PBMCs. CDR3 in amino acids: CASSHRGNNSPLHF. The CDR3 DNA follows: TGTGCCAGCAGCCACAGGGGGAATAATTCACCCCTCCACTTT.